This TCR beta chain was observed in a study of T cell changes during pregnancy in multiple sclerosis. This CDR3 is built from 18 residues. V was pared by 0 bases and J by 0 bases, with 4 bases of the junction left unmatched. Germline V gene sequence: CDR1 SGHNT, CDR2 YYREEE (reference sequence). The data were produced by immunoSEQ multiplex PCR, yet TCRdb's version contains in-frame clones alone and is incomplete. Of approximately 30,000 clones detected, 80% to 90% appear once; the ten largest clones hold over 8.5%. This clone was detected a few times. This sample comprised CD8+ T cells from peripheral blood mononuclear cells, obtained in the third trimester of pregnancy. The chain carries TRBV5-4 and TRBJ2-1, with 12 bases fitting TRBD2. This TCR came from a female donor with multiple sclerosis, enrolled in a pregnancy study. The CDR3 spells CASSLELAGGPSYNEQFF. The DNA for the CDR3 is TGTGCCAGCAGCTTGGAACTAGCGGGAGGACCCTCCTACAATGAGCAGTTCTTC.